This T cell receptor (beta chain) was found in a study of blood T cell repertoires in COVID-19. Background on the study: PBMCs, B-cell-depleted T cells, or T cells were the source of the cDNA or gDNA that made up the material.

Germline CDR1 and CDR2: WSHSY and SAAADI. V gave up 6 bases and J gave up 7 bases; unmatched junction bases: 10. The CDR3 is 15 amino acids. Participants were placed into cohorts based on the clinical history they reported. In Cohort 3, a recovered donor had either two negative PCRs, clearance, or symptom resolution. Original methodology: Amplification of reference gene primers was used by the study to estimate nucleated cell counts. Generated by immunoSEQ multiplex PCR, the TCRdb table keeps only in-frame clones and is missing some. The V and J calls and clone size come from that table; D and trimming were worked out from the DNA. The table lists 400,000 to 450,000 clones, 85% to 90% of them singletons.

The sequence was obtained from a man aged 30 to 39 who had recovered from COVID-19. Input material: PBMCs or T cells enriched from blood (not recorded which). The V gene is TRBV10-2, the J gene TRBJ2-1; 9 nucleotides line up with TRBD2. The CDR3: CASSSQREEGNEQFF. For the CDR3, the DNA is TGCGCCAGCAGCTCGCAGCGGGAGGAAGGGAATGAGCAGTTCTTC.